The 25 T cell receptor beta chains listed next were all sequenced from one sample in a study of CD8 T cells in ankylosing spondylitis. TCRdb used MiXCR to reprocess the 5' RACE reads, holding one entry per CDR3 protein. Altogether about 250,000 distinct CDR3 sequences are present, roughly 32% being singletons, with the ten largest covering roughly 4.2%. Sequencing input: blood, either unsorted or a sorted T cell fraction (not recorded which). The receptors shown here come from a male donor with ankylosing spondylitis or in good health (not recorded which).

The V and J genes are TRBV25-1 and TRBJ1-1; 7 bases match TRBD1. This CDR3 region has 14 residues. The V segment lost 8 bases and the J segment 4 bases; nucleotides outside the gene matches: 10. Germline V gives CDR1 MGHDK, CDR2 SYGVNS. CDR3 residues: CASADRERSTEAFF. CDR3 sequence (DNA): TGTGCCAGCGCCGACAGGGAGAGGAGCACTGAAGCTTTCTTT.

This chain connects TRBV10-3 to TRBJ2-7; 9 bases agree with TRBD1. This CDR3 contains 14 residues. V lost 3 bases and J lost 5; bases outside the gene matches: 5. Germline assignment: CDR1 ENHRY and CDR2 SYGVKD. DNA of the CDR3: TGTGCCATCAGTGACTGGACAGGGGTCCACGAGCAGTACTTC. It specifies CAISDWTGVHEQYF.

The gene calls are TRBV6-1 and TRBJ2-5, with D possibly TRBD1 on 5 matching bases. The V end lost 7 bases, the J end lost 1 base, and 10 bases lay between the germline ends. Germline CDR1 and CDR2: MNHNS and SASEGT. The CDR3 spans 13 residues. The CDR3 bases are TGTGCCAGCACCGATGACAGCCAAGAGACCCAGTACTTC. It codes for CASTDDSQETQYF.

This sequence joins TRBV20-1 and TRBJ2-3, with D maybe TRBD2 (6 bases). This CDR3 has 14 amino acids. Germline CDR1 and CDR2: DFQATT and SNEGSKA (reference sequence). V lost 5 bases, J lost 0 bases, and 12 bases lay in between. The CDR3 DNA is TGCAGTGCTCCGGGGGACCCTAGCACAGATACGCAGTATTTT. This sequence encodes CSAPGDPSTDTQYF.

The chain combines TRBV29-1 with TRBJ1-5; 10 bases are a match to TRBD1. The CDR3 has 13 residues. V lost 6 bases, J lost 2 bases, and 1 base stayed unmatched. Looked up from germline, CDR1 is SQVTM and CDR2 is ANQGSEA. For the CDR3, the DNA is TGCAGCGTAGGACAGGGGGGCAATCAGCCCCAGCATTTT. Translation gives CSVGQGGNQPQHF.

This rearrangement joins TRBV5-1 to TRBJ2-5; D is unclear. Germline V gene lookup returns CDR1 SGHRS and CDR2 YFSETQ. V lost 4 bases and J 2 bases, leaving 6 bases between the germline ends. The CDR3 is 12 amino acids. The CDR3 spells CASSADQETQYF. For the CDR3, the DNA is TGCGCCAGCAGCGCCGATCAAGAGACCCAGTACTTC.

The chain uses TRBV28 and TRBJ2-7; D uncertain. Trimming left V 6 bases short and J 2 bases short, with 14 bases between. The CDR3 is made up of 14 amino acids. CDR1 and CDR2 from the germline V gene are MDHEN and SYDVKM. CDR3 nucleotide sequence: TGTGCCAGCAGCCACGGGTCAACCACCTACGAGCAGTACTTC. Residues: CASSHGSTTYEQYF.

For this clonotype: An end of the junction differs from the germline gene, which may be a read error. V is TRBV12-3 or TRBV12-4 and J is TRBJ2-7; D unresolved. CDR3 length equals 11 residues. The CDR3 bases are TGTGCCAGCAGTTCATTAGCCGAGGTGAACTTC. Amino acids: CASSSLAEVNF.

V gene TRBV6-1 combines with J gene TRBJ2-7; possibly TRBD2 for D (7 bases). The CDR3 is made up of 15 amino acids. From germline, CDR1 is MNHNS and CDR2 SASEGT. The CDR3 region has the DNA TGTGGGGGGGGGAAGATACCAGGGGTCCCCTACGAGCAGTACTTC. It encodes CGGGKIPGVPYEQYF.

This clonotype was detected only a few times. The V call is TRBV6-5, the J call TRBJ1-6; no firm D call. The CDR3 has 13 amino acids. The V end lost 0 bases, the J end lost 10 bases, and 7 bases lay between the germline ends. The germline CDR1 and CDR2 sequences are MNHEY and SVGAGI. The CDR3 protein is CASSYSIGSPLHF. CDR3 DNA sequence: TGTGCCAGCAGTTACTCGATAGGGTCACCCCTCCACTTT.

There are a few counts of this clonotype. The J gene is TRBJ1-5, the V gene TRBV20-1; D gene ambiguous. Trimming cost V 4 bases and J 7 bases, with 11 bases left between them. The CDR3 extends over 12 amino acids. The germline V gene has CDR1 DFQATT and CDR2 SNEGSKA (reference sequence). CDR3: CSAISGFQPQHF. The CDR3 DNA is TGCAGTGCTATTTCTGGGTTCCAGCCCCAGCATTTT.

V gene TRBV20-1 combines with J gene TRBJ2-1; a possible D gene is TRBD2 (6 bases). Looked up from germline, CDR1 is DFQATT and CDR2 is SNEGSKA (reference sequence). There are 13 residues in the CDR3. Trimming removed 6 bases from V and 2 bases from J, with 11 bases in between. CDR3 nucleotides: TGCAGTGCGCGGGACTCTCCCTACAATGAGCAGTTCTTC. Translating it yields CSARDSPYNEQFF.

V gene TRBV6-1 combines with J gene TRBJ2-7, with TRBD1 identical over 7 bases. Germline CDR1 is MNHNS and CDR2 is SASEGT. CDR3 length: 13 amino acids. The ends lost 6 bases at V and 4 bases at J; junction bases unmatched: 6. The CDR3: CASRGDSLYEQYF. The CDR3 DNA sequence: TGTGCCAGCAGGGGGGACAGTCTTTACGAGCAGTACTTC.

The genes are TRBV3-1 and TRBJ2-5; D unclear. In germline, CDR1 is LGHDT, CDR2 YNNKEL (reference sequence). Trimming removed 0 bases at V and 6 bases at J, with 14 bases between. CDR3 length equals 15 residues. The CDR3 DNA reads as TGTGCCAGCAGCCAAGAATCCCGGATATTGAAGACCCAGTACTTC. This encodes CASSQESRILKTQYF.

This clonotype occurred many times. The chain links TRBV29-1 to TRBJ2-5, with D possibly being TRBD2 (6 bases). Per germline, CDR1 SQVTM and CDR2 ANQGSEA. The CDR3 has 16 amino acids. The germline V and J ends were trimmed by 2 bases and 1 base, with 17 bases remaining between them. The CDR3 DNA is TGCAGCGTTGAAACAGGAACTAGCCGGCTCCAAGAGACCCAGTACTTC. As protein: CSVETGTSRLQETQYF. The full variable domain, completed using reference TRBV29-1 and TRBJ2-5, is SAVISQKPSRDICQRGTSLTIQCQVDSQVTMMFWYRQQPGQSLTLIATANQGSEATYESGFVIDKFPISRPNLTFSTLTVSNMSPEDSSIYLCSVETGTSRLQETQYFGPGTRLLVL.

The rearrangement uses TRBV20-1 and TRBJ1-4; tentatively, D is TRBD1 (6 bases). Looked up from germline, CDR1 is DFQATT and CDR2 is SNEGSKA (reference sequence). The CDR3 loop spans 16 amino acids. V was shortened by 0 bases and J by 3 bases, with 14 bases between the two germline ends. The CDR3 region has the DNA TGCAGTGCTAGAGATCCGGGGACACGGGCTAATGAAAAACTGTTTTTT. This encodes CSARDPGTRANEKLFF.

The J gene is TRBJ2-3, the V gene TRBV6-5, with 11 positions matching TRBD2. From germline, CDR1 is MNHEY and CDR2 SVGAGI. This CDR3 comprises 16 residues. V dropped 2 bases and J dropped 0; count of bases not matched to a gene: 1. The CDR3 loop is CASSYGTSGSTDTQYF. The CDR3 DNA follows: TGTGCCAGCAGTTACGGGACTAGCGGAAGCACAGATACGCAGTATTTT.

The table lists this clonotype with a few counts. CDR3 DNA sequence: TGTGCCAGCAGACCGGGACTAGCGGACACAGATACGCAGTATTTT. Protein product: CASRPGLADTDTQYF. The chain employs TRBV12-3 or TRBV12-4 and TRBJ2-3, with 11 bases fitting TRBD2. The CDR3 contains 15 residues. The V gene end was trimmed by 6 bases and the J gene end by 2 bases; junction bases not matched to a gene: 4.

This clonotype was seen more than once but under ten times. The chain has TRBV7-8 and TRBJ2-3, with D possibly TRBD2 on 5 matching bases. CDR3 length equals 18 residues. Germline V gives CDR1 SGHVS, CDR2 FQNEAQ. Between the trimmed V and J ends, which lost 3 bases and 0 bases, there was a span of 19 bases. In DNA, the CDR3 is TGTGCCAGCAGCTTTGCTCGAGCGACTGGGAGAAGCACAGATACGCAGTATTTT. It yields the protein CASSFARATGRSTDTQYF.

This clonotype showed up just a few times. A read error may produce the germline difference seen at one junction end. V is TRBV20-1 and J is TRBJ2-7; 11 bases are shared with TRBD2. CDR3 size: 15 residues. Germline values: CDR1 DFQATT, CDR2 SNEGSKA (reference sequence). Written as DNA, the CDR3 is TGCAGTGCCAGAGAGGGCACTAGCGGGAGAGGGGAGCAGTACTTC. It is translated as CSAREGTSGRGEQYF.

This chain links TRBV7-8 with TRBJ2-2; 13 bases fit TRBD2. Germline assignment: CDR1 SGHVS and CDR2 FQNEAQ. The junction had 8 bases not matched to a gene; V was cut back by 2 bases and J by 2 bases. The CDR3 contains 19 residues. The CDR3 sequence: CASSLLGLAGEKNTGELFF. The CDR3 nucleotides are TGTGCCAGCAGCTTACTCGGACTAGCGGGGGAGAAAAACACCGGGGAGCTGTTTTTT.

A few counts support this clonotype. The chain uses TRBV27 and TRBJ2-7; the match to TRBD1 covers 9 bases. The CDR3 is 14 amino acids. Unmatched junction bases numbered 7, after V lost 3 bases and J lost 7 bases. Germline loops: CDR1 MNHEY, CDR2 SMNVEV (reference sequence). This CDR3 is CASSLWDRDGEQYF. DNA of the CDR3: TGTGCCAGCAGTTTGTGGGACAGGGATGGAGAGCAGTACTTC.

This clonotype has ten or more counts. The V gene is TRBV20-1, the J gene TRBJ1-5, with no clear D. This CDR3 is built from 15 residues. CDR1 and CDR2 (germline): DFQATT, SNEGSKA (reference sequence). Trimming stripped 2 bases from V and 3 bases from J, with 14 bases between. CDR3 amino acids: CSARSSEGDNQPQHF. The CDR3 DNA reads TGCAGTGCTAGAAGTTCGGAGGGAGACAATCAGCCCCAGCATTTT.

This clonotype came up a few times. The chain has TRBV5-1 and TRBJ2-1; the match to TRBD2 covers 10 bases. The CDR3 extends over 15 amino acids. From germline, CDR1 is SGHRS and CDR2 YFSETQ. With 0 bases clipped from V and 6 bases from J, the junction kept 3 bases outside the gene matches. In DNA, the CDR3 is TGCGCCAGCAGCTTGGTCCTAGCGGGGGCCAATGAGCAGTTCTTC. Encoded protein: CASSLVLAGANEQFF.

This clonotype was seen more than once but under ten times. J is TRBJ1-2 and V is TRBV20-1; D gene unclear. This CDR3 spans 13 amino acids. The germline CDR1 and CDR2 sequences are DFQATT and SNEGSKA (reference sequence). V dropped 4 bases and J dropped 6 bases, with 15 bases sitting between them. CDR3 residues: CSAIHTVGHGYTF. The CDR3 DNA follows: TGCAGTGCTATCCACACCGTTGGTCATGGCTACACCTTC.